These 16 T cell receptor beta chains came from one sample sequenced in a study of blood T cell repertoires in COVID-19. Clones were sequenced by immunoSEQ multiplex PCR, and TCRdb holds only the in-frame ones, with some missing. The table shows about 130,000 clones, with around nine tenths occurring only once. Sequenced: peripheral blood. The receptors come from a man aged 50-60 years with active COVID-19.

The chain carries TRBV5-6 and TRBJ2-2; 10 bases align to TRBD1. V dropped 4 bases and J dropped 6; count of bases not matched to a gene: 3. The CDR3 spans 14 residues. Germline V gene data show CDR1 as SGHDT and CDR2 as YYEEEE. The CDR3 sequence is CASSRQGASGELFF. The DNA for the CDR3 is TGTGCCAGCAGCCGACAGGGGGCCTCCGGGGAGCTGTTTTTT.

J is TRBJ1-6 and V is TRBV5-5; the D gene is possibly TRBD1 (6 bases). The CDR3 runs to 14 residues. V lost 3 bases and J 14 bases, leaving 18 bases between the germline ends. Germline V CDR1 and CDR2: SGHKS, YYEKEE (reference sequence). The CDR3 nucleotides read TGTGCCAGCAGCTCCGGGTGGGACACGATGGCCCTCCACTTT. It specifies CASSSGWDTMALHF.

The table lists this clone with a few counts. The V and J genes are TRBV6-2 or TRBV6-3 and TRBJ1-1; D unclear. In germline, CDR1 is MNHEY, CDR2 SVGEGT. The length of the CDR3 is 16 residues. Trimming removed 0 bases from V and 0 bases from J, with 11 bases in between. CDR3 nucleotides: TGTGCCAGCAGTTACTCGAGAGGTTCGGTGAACACTGAAGCTTTCTTT. Protein: CASSYSRGSVNTEAFF.

This chain connects TRBV5-5 to TRBJ2-3, with TRBD1 matching 10 bases. CDR3 length: 17 amino acids. With V trimmed by 4 bases and J by 6 bases, 14 bases remained unmatched. Germline assignment: CDR1 SGHKS and CDR2 YYEKEE (reference sequence). The DNA for the CDR3 is TGTGCCAGCAGCGTCCCAACCGGGACAGGGGAAGTGGATACGCAGTATTTT. It specifies CASSVPTGTGEVDTQYF.

This CDR3 reads CASSRDRRTDTQYF. Written as DNA, the CDR3 is TGTGCCAGCTCCCGGGACAGGCGCACAGATACGCAGTATTTT. This chain links TRBV5-6 with TRBJ2-3; 8 bases are shared with TRBD1. Germline CDR1 reads SGHDT; CDR2 reads YYEEEE. The CDR3 has 14 amino acids. Trimming cost V 7 bases and J 1 base; bases outside gene matches: 5.

The J gene is TRBJ1-2, the V gene TRBV2, with D unresolved. CDR1 SNHLY and CDR2 FYNNEI come from the germline V gene. Trimming removed 6 bases at V and 7 bases at J, with 18 bases between. The CDR3 totals 14 residues. As DNA, the CDR3 is TGTGCCAGCAGCGACAAGCAGAGCTTGTCTGGCTACACCTTC. The encoded protein is CASSDKQSLSGYTF.

The V and J genes are TRBV18 and TRBJ1-1, with D unresolved. Per germline, CDR1 KGHSH and CDR2 LQKENI. V was shortened by 3 bases and J by 8 bases, with 19 bases between the two germline ends. The CDR3 is 15 residues long. The CDR3 spells CASSPSRGRGIEAFF. In DNA, the CDR3 is TGTGCCAGCTCACCCTCGAGAGGGAGAGGTATCGAAGCTTTCTTT.

The chain is built from TRBV9 and TRBJ1-1; D might be TRBD1 (6 bases). Trimming took off 3 bases at V and 8 bases at J, with 20 bases between the two ends. The CDR3 extends over 15 amino acids. Germline V gene sequence: CDR1 SGDLS, CDR2 YYNGEE. The CDR3 spells CASSGRSGQRFEAFF. CDR3 nucleotides: TGTGCCAGCAGCGGACGTTCCGGACAGAGGTTCGAAGCTTTCTTT.

The chain carries TRBV6-1 and TRBJ2-7, with TRBD1 as a possible D gene (5 bases). V dropped 1 base and J dropped 0 bases, with 10 bases sitting between them. The CDR3 covers 15 residues. Germline V gene lookup returns CDR1 MNHNS and CDR2 SASEGT. CDR3 residues: CASSEEGESSYEQYV. The DNA of the CDR3 is TGTGCCAGCAGTGAAGAAGGGGAATCCTCCTACGAGCAGTACGTC.

The rearrangement links TRBV18 to TRBJ1-1, with a tentative D call TRBD1 (5 bases). This CDR3 is built from 13 residues. In germline, CDR1 is KGHSH, CDR2 LQKENI. Trimming pared 5 bases from V and 1 base from J, leaving 8 bases between. The CDR3 DNA reads as TGTGCCAGCTCATCAGGACAGAACACTGAAGCTTTCTTT. This gives the protein CASSSGQNTEAFF.

V and J are TRBV18 and TRBJ2-3, with D possibly TRBD1 on 5 matching bases. The V end lost 3 bases, the J end lost 4 bases, and 20 bases lay between the germline ends. The CDR3 loop spans 17 amino acids. Looked up from germline, CDR1 is KGHSH and CDR2 is LQKENI. CDR3 nucleotide sequence: TGTGCCAGCTCACCGTCTACCAGGGATATTCTCCCAGATACGCAGTATTTT. The encoded protein is CASSPSTRDILPDTQYF.

The chain recombines TRBV21-1 with TRBJ2-2; the DNA was not compared with TRBD1, the D call given in the table. TRBV21-1 is tagged as a pseudogene. The CDR3 has 16 amino acids. In nucleotides, the CDR3 is TGTGCCAGCAGCAAGAGGAGACAGGTGGTCACCGGGGAGCTGTTTTTT. It codes for CASSKRRQVVTGELFF.

This chain connects TRBV7-2 to TRBJ1-6; D remains ambiguous. The CDR3 runs 14 residues. The V end lost 1 base, the J end lost 6 bases, and 7 bases lay between the germline ends. Germline assignment: CDR1 SGHTA and CDR2 FQGNSA. The DNA of the CDR3 is TGTGCCAGCAGCTTAGTGAGCCCTAATTCACCCCTCCACTTT. Its translation is CASSLVSPNSPLHF.

The chain employs TRBV28 and TRBJ1-2; TRBD1 aligns across 8 bases. The germline CDR1 and CDR2 sequences are MDHEN and SYDVKM. Trimming at V came to 4 bases and at J to 8 bases, leaving 18 bases not matched to a gene. This CDR3 is built from 17 residues. This chain's CDR3 is CASSSRTGPPNMRGYTF. CDR3 in DNA: TGTGCCAGCAGTTCTCGGACAGGGCCGCCAAATATGCGGGGCTACACCTTC.

The CDR3 reads CASSQDSGGGTQYF. CDR3 DNA sequence: TGCGCCAGCAGCCAAGATTCCGGGGGGGGTACGCAGTATTTT. The chain employs TRBV4-1 and TRBJ2-3; 8 positions agree with TRBD2. CDR3 size: 14 residues. The V segment lost 0 bases and the J segment 8 bases; nucleotides outside the gene matches: 4. Germline loops: CDR1 MGHRA, CDR2 YSYEKL.

This clone was seen only once. The V and J genes are TRBV19 and TRBJ2-2, with 7 positions matching TRBD2. With V trimmed by 5 bases and J by 0 bases, 6 bases remained unmatched. This CDR3 comprises 16 residues. CDR1 is LNHDA and CDR2 is SQIVND in the germline V gene (reference sequence). The CDR3 DNA is TGTGCCAGTAGTGCTGGGACTACCACGAACACCGGGGAGCTGTTTTTT. Translation gives CASSAGTTTNTGELFF.